One TCR beta chain is described in this entry. Its cognate antigen is unknown. The sample comes from a study of neoadjuvant anti-PD-1 for oral cavity cancer. The wider study: Most patients had three to four biweekly doses of 3 mg/kg nivolumab before resection. Patients without progression received a fourth nivolumab dose around day 43, then surgical resection on days 50-56.

This CDR3 is built from 14 residues. Trimming shortened V by 0 bases and J by 5 bases, and 10 bases separated the two germline ends. CDR1 and CDR2 from the germline V gene are MGHRA and YSYEKL. These oral cavity squamous cell carcinomas were HPV-negative and locally advanced. Whole-study findings and limits: Expansion of preexisting intratumoral clones was suggested to aid response.

Sequencing was performed with immunoSEQ multiplex PCR; in TCRdb, only in-frame clones are kept and a portion is missing. The sample has around 7,000 clones; roughly 45% are singletons. Sequenced material: tumor tissue, taken before nivolumab (anti-PD-1) treatment. The source is a person aged 40 to 85 with oral cavity squamous cell carcinoma. The chain is built from TRBV4-1 and TRBJ1-1; no clear D. The CDR3 loop is CASSQDRGGTEAFF. The CDR3 DNA follows: TGCGCCAGCAGCCAAGATCGGGGAGGAACTGAAGCTTTCTTT.